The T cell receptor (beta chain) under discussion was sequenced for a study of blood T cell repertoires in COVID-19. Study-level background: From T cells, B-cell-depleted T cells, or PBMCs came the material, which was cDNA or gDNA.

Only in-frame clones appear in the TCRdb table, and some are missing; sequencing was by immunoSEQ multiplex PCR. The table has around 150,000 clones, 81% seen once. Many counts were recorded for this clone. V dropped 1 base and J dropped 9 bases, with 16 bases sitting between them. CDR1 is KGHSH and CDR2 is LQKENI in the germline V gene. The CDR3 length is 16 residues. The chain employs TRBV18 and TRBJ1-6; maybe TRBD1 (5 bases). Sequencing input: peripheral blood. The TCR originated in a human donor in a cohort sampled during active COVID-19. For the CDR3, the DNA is TGTGCCAGCTCACCACGGGGCAGAGTAGAAGGTTCACCCCTCCACTTT. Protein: CASSPRGRVEGSPLHF.